The 21 T cell receptor beta chains given below trace back to one sample, sequenced in a study of control samples from healthy donors and cancer patients (TCRdb year 2020). The library was generated by the immunoSEQ multiplex PCR assay. Sourced from immuneACCESS, this table was stored by TCRdb with only in-frame sequences that have V and J called. A share of the clones is absent; for the studies checked, an unresolved V gene accounts for under half, and the remainder has no known explanation. The sample includes about 140,000 clones, with roughly 89% observed a single time. The ten largest account for under 9% of the sample. The source material was blood. The receptors stem from a man between 18 and 29 years old in good health.

The chain uses TRBV6-5 and TRBJ2-7; TRBD1 or TRBD2 may be the D gene (5 bases each). CDR3 length: 15 amino acids. V lost 7 bases, J lost 0 bases, and 16 bases lay in between. Germline V gene sequence: CDR1 MNHEY, CDR2 SVGAGI. CDR3 loop: CASNWGSSSSYEQYF. The CDR3 nucleotides read TGTGCCAGCAACTGGGGGAGTTCCAGCTCCTACGAGCAGTACTTC.

This chain links TRBV28 with TRBJ1-5, with D uncertain. Germline V gives CDR1 MDHEN, CDR2 SYDVKM. The V and J ends lost 3 bases and 10 bases respectively, with 10 bases between them. CDR3 length equals 12 residues. Written as DNA, the CDR3 is TGTGCCAGCAGTTTGTTGGCAGATCCCCAGCATTTT. This codes for CASSLLADPQHF.

V and J are TRBV28 and TRBJ2-3, with D possibly TRBD1 on 6 matching bases. The V end was cut by 10 bases, the J end by 2 bases, with 10 bases between. Germline values: CDR1 MDHEN, CDR2 SYDVKM. The CDR3 has 12 residues. CDR3 sequence: CATTGFTDTQYF. DNA for the CDR3: TGTGCCACCACAGGGTTCACAGATACGCAGTATTTT.

CDR3 sequence: CASRLSLAISPLHF. The DNA for the CDR3 is TGTGCCAGCCGTCTTAGCCTCGCTATTTCACCCCTCCACTTT. This chain links TRBV28 with TRBJ1-6, with unresolved D. The germline gives CDR1 MDHEN, CDR2 SYDVKM. Trimming pared 8 bases from V and 9 bases from J, leaving 17 bases between. The CDR3 is 14 residues long. The full variable domain, completed using reference TRBV28 and TRBJ1-6, is DVKVTQSSRYLVKRTGEKVFLECVQDMDHENMFWYRQDPGLGLRLIYFSYDVKMKEKGDIPEGYSVSREKKERFSLILESASTNQTSMYLCASRLSLAISPLHFGNGTRLTVT.

This clone has a handful of counts. The V gene is TRBV5-1, the J gene TRBJ2-2, with D perhaps matching TRBD1 (5 bases). The ends were cut back, 0 bases at V and 5 bases at J, with 8 bases in the middle. The germline V gene encodes CDR1 SGHRS and CDR2 YFSETQ. The CDR3 totals 14 residues. The DNA for the CDR3 is TGCGCCAGCAGCTTGGGACAGTTAACCGGGGAGCTGTTTTTT. Translating gives CASSLGQLTGELFF.

Here the CDR3 DNA reads TGTGCCAGCAGTTCTTCCAGACTTGTTTACGAGCAGTACTTC. Translated: CASSSSRLVYEQYF. The chain recombines TRBV6-6 with TRBJ2-7; D is unclear. Germline V gene lookup returns CDR1 MNHNY and CDR2 SVGAGI (reference sequence). The length of the CDR3 is 14 residues. V lost 4 bases and J 4 bases, leaving 14 bases between the germline ends.

J is TRBJ1-1 and V is TRBV6-5; TRBD1 might be the D (5 bases). Trimming cost V 0 bases and J 4 bases, with 9 bases left between them. The CDR3 is made up of 14 amino acids. The germline V gene has CDR1 MNHEY and CDR2 SVGAGI. The CDR3 sequence: CASSYSHGGTEAFF. The CDR3 DNA sequence: TGTGCCAGCAGTTACTCGCATGGGGGCACTGAAGCTTTCTTT.

The V call is TRBV10-2, the J call TRBJ2-1; 10 nucleotides agree with TRBD1. The V gene's germline CDR1 is WSHSY and CDR2 SAAADI. Trimming removed 6 bases from V and 10 bases from J; junction bases left unmatched: 6. The CDR3 spans 13 residues. The CDR3 is CASRGTGAGEQFF. CDR3 sequence (DNA): TGCGCCAGCAGGGGGACAGGGGCGGGCGAGCAGTTCTTC.

The rearrangement joins TRBV30 to TRBJ1-2; TRBD1 agrees at 7 bases. J gave up 6 bases and V 5 bases, and 9 bases lay outside the gene matches. CDR1 is GTSNPN, CDR2 SVGIG, per germline (reference sequence). The CDR3 loop spans 13 amino acids. The CDR3 bases are TGTGCCTGGCTGGGGAGGGGGCACCATGGCTACACCTTC. Its translation is CAWLGRGHHGYTF.

The chain uses TRBV11-2 and TRBJ1-1, with TRBD1 matching over 9 bases. Germline values: CDR1 SGHAT, CDR2 FQNNGV. This CDR3 comprises 17 residues. Trimming cost V 5 bases and J 0 bases; bases outside gene matches: 10. The CDR3 sequence: CASSRDRGRPLNTEAFF. The CDR3 nucleotides read TGTGCCAGCAGCCGCGACAGGGGGAGGCCTCTGAACACTGAAGCTTTCTTT. Based on the CDR3 plus reference TRBV11-2 and TRBJ1-1, the full variable domain is EAGVAQSPRYKIIEKRQSVAFWCNPISGHATLYWYQQILGQGPKLLIQFQNNGVVDDSQLPKDRFSAERLKGVDSTLKIQPAKLEDSAVYLCASSRDRGRPLNTEAFFGQGTRLTVV.

The chain combines TRBV4-1 with TRBJ2-5; D is possibly TRBD1 (7 bases). Trimming removed 1 base at V and 4 bases at J, with 10 bases between. Per germline, CDR1 MGHRA and CDR2 YSYEKL. The CDR3 totals 14 residues. The DNA for the CDR3 is TGCGCCAGCAGCCAAGGACAGGGAGGAGAGACCCAGTACTTC. Residues: CASSQGQGGETQYF.

This rearrangement joins TRBV5-1 to TRBJ2-7, with 7 positions matching TRBD1. Germline V CDR1 and CDR2: SGHRS, YFSETQ. V shed 5 bases and J 2 bases; nucleotides not matched to a gene: 10. The CDR3 extends over 15 amino acids. CDR3 sequence: CASSLSGGNTYEQYF. CDR3 DNA sequence: TGCGCCAGCAGTCTGTCAGGGGGTAATACCTACGAGCAGTACTTC.

The chain recombines TRBV10-3 with TRBJ1-1; D is unclear. CDR3 length: 14 residues. The V and J ends lost 0 bases and 4 bases respectively, with 9 bases between them. Germline CDR1 ENHRY, CDR2 SYGVKD. The CDR3 is CAISESVGLTEAFF. CDR3 DNA sequence: TGTGCCATCAGTGAGTCTGTTGGGCTCACTGAAGCTTTCTTT.

This chain uses TRBV13 with TRBJ1-1; TRBD1 matches at 7 bases. Germline CDR1 and CDR2: PRHDT and FYEKMQ (reference sequence). The CDR3 extends over 19 amino acids. V was clipped by 5 bases and J by 3 bases; unmatched bases: 21. In nucleotides, the CDR3 is TGTGCCAGCAGCATAACGAGACTCGACAGGGCTAGTGAGGACACTGAAGCTTTCTTT. It specifies CASSITRLDRASEDTEAFF.

The chain employs TRBV5-1 and TRBJ1-1; 7 positions match TRBD1. This CDR3 is built from 14 residues. The V and J ends lost 1 base and 8 bases, in that order; junction bases with no gene match: 8. Germline V gives CDR1 SGHRS, CDR2 YFSETQ. The DNA for the CDR3 is TGCGCCAGCAGCTTGTATGTGACAGGGACCGAAGCTTTCTTT. This encodes CASSLYVTGTEAFF.

This clone turned up a few times. The chain employs TRBV2 and TRBJ1-6; TRBD1 matches 7 bases. The V gene end was trimmed by 1 base and the J gene end by 4 bases; junction bases not matched to a gene: 4. The germline gives CDR1 SNHLY, CDR2 FYNNEI. This CDR3 region has 16 residues. The CDR3 region is CASSEGVTGYNSPLHF. In DNA form, the CDR3 reads TGTGCCAGCAGTGAAGGCGTGACAGGGTATAATTCACCCCTCCACTTT.

V and J are TRBV15 and TRBJ1-1; D is unclear. The CDR3 has 13 residues. Germline assignment: CDR1 LNHNV and CDR2 YYDKDF (reference sequence). Trimming cost V 0 bases and J 7 bases, with 9 bases left between them. The CDR3 DNA reads TGTGCCACCAGCAGAGATAGGAGCCATGAAGCTTTCTTT. Residues: CATSRDRSHEAFF.

The CDR3 here is CASSPTVGNTIYF. DNA for the CDR3: TGTGCCAGTAGTCCTACGGTGGGAAACACCATATATTTT. The genes are TRBV19 and TRBJ1-3, with D uncertain. V lost 5 bases and J 4 bases, leaving 9 bases between the germline ends. Germline CDR1 and CDR2: LNHDA and SQIVND (reference sequence). The CDR3 extends over 13 amino acids.

The V and J genes are TRBV7-2 and TRBJ2-5, with 8 bases that match TRBD2. V shed 1 base and J 5 bases; nucleotides not matched to a gene: 3. Germline V gene sequence: CDR1 SGHTA, CDR2 FQGNSA. The CDR3 totals 14 residues. The CDR3 loop reads CASSLEPGGETQYF. The DNA for the CDR3 is TGTGCCAGCAGCTTAGAGCCGGGGGGGGAGACCCAGTACTTC.

The rearrangement links TRBV19 to TRBJ1-1; TRBD1 is a possible D gene (6 bases). Germline V lookup: CDR1 LNHDA, CDR2 SQIVND (reference sequence). V was pared by 3 bases and J by 1 base, with 12 bases between. This CDR3 has 15 residues. CDR3 sequence: CASSILGARNTEAFF. For the CDR3, the DNA is TGTGCCAGTAGTATCCTGGGGGCTCGGAACACTGAAGCTTTCTTT.

J is TRBJ2-2 and V is TRBV10-3; no reliable D call. V was shortened by 8 bases and J by 0 bases, with 4 bases between the two germline ends. CDR1 is ENHRY, CDR2 SYGVKD, per germline. The CDR3 runs 12 residues. CDR3 nucleotide sequence: TGTGCCATCCGACCGAACACCGGGGAGCTGTTTTTT. Its protein product is CAIRPNTGELFF.